The rows below give T cell receptor beta chains drawn from one sample of a study of blood T cell repertoires in COVID-19. Produced via immunoSEQ multiplex PCR; TCRdb's table is partial and in-frame only. In the table there are 150,000 to 200,000 clones, 80% to 90% of which are singletons. Sequenced: peripheral blood. These receptors came from a man aged 60 to 69 with acute or convalescent COVID-19. The CDR3 runs from the conserved cysteine through the conserved F or W. Each record gives: V gene, J gene, clone size, D gene, CDR3 protein, CDR3 DNA. A D gene is named only where the DNA matches it firmly. Size tells how often a clone was seen (once, few, many) or the class of an expanded clone, and some rows leave it out.

v_call: TRBV28
j_call: TRBJ1-2
clone_size: -
d_call: TRBD1
cdr3_aa: CASRSGTGGYGYTF
cdr3_nt: TGTGCCAGCAGATCCGGGACAGGGGGTTATGGCTACACCTTC

v_call: TRBV15
j_call: TRBJ1-6
clone_size: -
d_call: TRBD1
cdr3_aa: CATSRDRTGDFNSPLHF
cdr3_nt: TGTGCCACCAGCAGAGATCGGACAGGCGATTTTAATTCACCCCTCCACTTT

v_call: TRBV6-6
j_call: TRBJ1-1
clone_size: -
d_call: TRBD1
cdr3_aa: CASSSDREGDTEAFF
cdr3_nt: TGTGCCAGCAGTTCCGACAGGGAAGGTGACACTGAAGCTTTCTTT

v_call: TRBV12-3/TRBV12-4
j_call: TRBJ1-2
clone_size: -
d_call: -
cdr3_aa: CASSSLQGYGYTF
cdr3_nt: TGTGCCAGCAGTTCCCTTCAGGGTTATGGCTACACCTTC

v_call: TRBV13
j_call: TRBJ2-2
clone_size: -
d_call: TRBD1
cdr3_aa: CASSLGLGVRTGNTGELFF
cdr3_nt: TGTGCCAGCAGCTTAGGCCTCGGGGTCCGGACAGGGAACACCGGGGAGCTGTTTTTT

v_call: TRBV6-5
j_call: TRBJ2-7
clone_size: -
d_call: TRBD2
cdr3_aa: CASSSISGNSYEQYF
cdr3_nt: TGTGCCAGCAGTTCCATTAGCGGGAACTCCTACGAGCAGTACTTC

v_call: TRBV11-2
j_call: TRBJ2-3
clone_size: -
d_call: TRBD1
cdr3_aa: CASSLSRGLPDTQYF
cdr3_nt: TGTGCCAGCAGCTTATCCAGGGGGTTACCAGATACGCAGTATTTT

v_call: TRBV10-2
j_call: TRBJ2-7
clone_size: once
d_call: -
cdr3_aa: CASSESFLRDYEQYF
cdr3_nt: TGCGCCAGCAGTGAGTCCTTCCTTCGGGACTACGAGCAGTACTTC

v_call: TRBV19
j_call: TRBJ2-2
clone_size: many
d_call: TRBD1
cdr3_aa: CASSFLTGVTGELFF
cdr3_nt: TGTGCCAGTAGTTTTCTTACAGGGGTCACTGGGGAGCTGTTTTTT

v_call: TRBV5-1
j_call: TRBJ1-1
clone_size: -
d_call: TRBD1
cdr3_aa: CASSTGQGKIAFF
cdr3_nt: TGCGCCAGCTCAACTGGACAGGGTAAAATAGCTTTCTTT

v_call: TRBV6-5
j_call: TRBJ2-2
clone_size: once
d_call: TRBD1
cdr3_aa: CASGQGANTGELFF
cdr3_nt: TGTGCCAGCGGGCAGGGGGCGAACACCGGGGAGCTGTTTTTT

v_call: TRBV6-5
j_call: TRBJ1-2
clone_size: once
d_call: TRBD1
cdr3_aa: CASRPGQGLGGYTF
cdr3_nt: TGTGCCAGCAGGCCAGGACAGGGGCTTGGTGGCTACACCTTC